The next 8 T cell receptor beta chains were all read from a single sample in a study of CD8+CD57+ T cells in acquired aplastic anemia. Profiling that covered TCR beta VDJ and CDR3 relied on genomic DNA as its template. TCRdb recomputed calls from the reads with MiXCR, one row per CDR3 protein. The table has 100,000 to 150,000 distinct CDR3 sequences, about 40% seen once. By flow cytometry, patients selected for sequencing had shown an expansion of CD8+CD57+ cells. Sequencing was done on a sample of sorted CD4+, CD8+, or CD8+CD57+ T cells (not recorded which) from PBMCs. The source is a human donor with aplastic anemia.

In nucleotides, the CDR3 is TGTGCCAGTGGGAGAGGACGGCTCACAGATACGCAGTATTTT. This encodes CASGRGRLTDTQYF. The V gene is TRBV19, the J gene TRBJ2-3; D is possibly TRBD2 (5 bases). This CDR3 is built from 14 residues. Germline V gene lookup returns CDR1 LNHDA and CDR2 SQIVND (reference sequence). V lost 8 bases to trimming and J lost 2 bases, with 14 bases between them.

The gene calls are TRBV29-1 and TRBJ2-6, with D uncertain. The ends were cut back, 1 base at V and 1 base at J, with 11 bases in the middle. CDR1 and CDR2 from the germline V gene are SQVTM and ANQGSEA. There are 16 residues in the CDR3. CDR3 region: CSVEVAGSSGANVLTF. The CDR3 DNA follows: TGCAGCGTTGAAGTTGCTGGTTCGTCTGGGGCCAACGTCCTGACTTTC.

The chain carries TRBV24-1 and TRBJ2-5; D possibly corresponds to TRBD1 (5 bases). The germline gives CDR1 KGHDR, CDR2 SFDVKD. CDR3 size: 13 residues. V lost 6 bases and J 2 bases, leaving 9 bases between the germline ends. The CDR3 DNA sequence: TGTGCCACCAGTCTCGCAGGGCAAGAGACCCAGTACTTC. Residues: CATSLAGQETQYF.

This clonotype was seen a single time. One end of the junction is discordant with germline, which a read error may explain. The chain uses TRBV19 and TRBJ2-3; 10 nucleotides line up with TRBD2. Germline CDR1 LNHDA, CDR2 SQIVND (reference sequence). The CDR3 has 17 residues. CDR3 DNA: TGTGCCAGTAGTGCCGTAAGGTCTAGCGGGGGCACAGATACGCAGTACTTT. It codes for CASSAVRSSGGTDTQYF.

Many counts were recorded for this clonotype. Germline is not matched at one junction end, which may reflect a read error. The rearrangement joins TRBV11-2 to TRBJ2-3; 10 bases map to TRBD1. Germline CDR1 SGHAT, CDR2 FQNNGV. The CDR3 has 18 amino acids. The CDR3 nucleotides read TGTGCCAGCAGATTAGACAGGGGGCAGCCGGAAAAGAGGGATACGCAGTATTTT. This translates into CASRLDRGQPEKRDTQYF. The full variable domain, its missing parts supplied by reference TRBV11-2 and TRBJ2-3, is EAGVAQSPRYKIIEKRQSVAFWCNPISGHATLYWYQQILGQGPKLLIQFQNNGVVDDSQLPKDRFSAERLKGVDSTLKIQPAKLEDSAVYLCASRLDRGQPEKRDTQYFGPGTRLTVL.

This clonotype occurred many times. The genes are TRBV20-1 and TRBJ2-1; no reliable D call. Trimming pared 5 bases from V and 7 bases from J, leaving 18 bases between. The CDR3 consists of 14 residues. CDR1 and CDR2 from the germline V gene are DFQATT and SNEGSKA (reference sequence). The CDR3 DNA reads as TGCAGTGCTCTCCGCGGACCAGCCAAAAATGAGCAGTTCTTC. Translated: CSALRGPAKNEQFF.

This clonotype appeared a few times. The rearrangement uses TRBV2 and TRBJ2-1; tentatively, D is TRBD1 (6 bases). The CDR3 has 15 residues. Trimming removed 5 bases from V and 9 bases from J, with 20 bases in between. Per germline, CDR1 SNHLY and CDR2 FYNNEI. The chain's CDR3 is CASSPGTWGAGEQFF. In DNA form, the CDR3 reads TGTGCCAGCAGTCCGGGGACATGGGGCGCTGGTGAGCAGTTCTTC.

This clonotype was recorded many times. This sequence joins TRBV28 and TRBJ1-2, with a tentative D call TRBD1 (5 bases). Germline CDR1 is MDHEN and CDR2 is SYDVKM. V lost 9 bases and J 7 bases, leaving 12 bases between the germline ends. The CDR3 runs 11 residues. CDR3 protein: CASRGSGGYTF. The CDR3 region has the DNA TGTGCCAGTCGGGGGTCGGGTGGCTACACCTTC.